The sequence of this TCR beta chain was determined in a study of OX40 agonist ivuxolimab in advanced cancers. For the study at large: Those enrolled were 80% to 85% male, with a mean age of around 58 years and ages from roughly 20 to 85. Whole-study results and caveats: Specificity for antigen went undetermined in the expanded peripheral T cells.

Points on this clone: The target antigen is unknown.

Assay used: immunoSEQ multiplex PCR; TCRdb lists only in-frame clones, some missing. The data show some 55,000 clones, more than 75% seen once. The CDR3 contains 14 residues. CDR1 MDHEN and CDR2 SYDVKM come from the germline V gene. Unmatched junction bases numbered 12, after V lost 6 bases and J lost 11 bases. The rearrangement uses TRBV28 and TRBJ1-1, with TRBD1 matching over 10 bases. This sequence was found in an adult with an advanced solid tumor such as melanoma, head and neck, liver or kidney cancer. The specimen comprised CD4+ or CD8+ T cells sorted from blood, sampled in a trial of the OX40 agonist ivuxolimab. DNA of the CDR3: TGTGCCAGCAGGGGACAGGGGAGGAGGGTGCAGGCTTTCTTT. Translated: CASRGQGRRVQAFF.